This T cell receptor beta chain is from a study of shared clonotypes between healthy human individuals. Overall study results and limits: Genetic and exposure-history diversity was limited by the few donors. Despite large depth, rarefaction showed incomplete sorted-subset sequencing.

As concerns this clone: What it recognizes is unknown.

Libraries were prepared by immunoSEQ multiplex PCR; TCRdb keeps only in-frame clonotypes and omits some of them. The data show about 2.5 million clones, about nine tenths seen once. The CDR3 runs 11 residues. V gave up 0 bases and J gave up 7 bases, with 6 bases separating them. From germline, CDR1 is DFQATT and CDR2 SNEGSKA (reference sequence). Sample: naive CD4+ T cells from PBMCs. The subset: CD45RA+ positively selected. The chain employs TRBV20-1 and TRBJ1-1, with D uncertain. This receptor was identified in a man younger than 30 in good health. Some clones in this sample may be carry-over from other donors' samples. This CDR3 reads CSAREGFEAFF. Here the CDR3 DNA reads TGCAGTGCTAGAGAGGGGTTTGAAGCTTTCTTT.